The 14 T cell receptor beta chains listed next were all sequenced from one sample in a study of T cells in Graves' hyperthyroidism and ophthalmopathy. Amplification of TCR beta CDR3 regions was performed using RNA transcripts as template. The TCR CDR3 first-round RT-PCR relied on the HTBI primer set. TCRdb called the multiplex PCR reads again in MiXCR, with one record for every CDR3 protein. The sample records approximately 48,000 distinct CDR3 sequences, around half being singletons. Sequenced material: peripheral blood or thyroid tissue (not recorded which). These receptors came from a woman aged 45-59 years with Graves' hyperthyroidism.

The rearrangement links TRBV29-1 to TRBJ2-2; 11 bases align to TRBD2. V shed 0 bases and J 7 bases; nucleotides not matched to a gene: 10. This CDR3 has 17 amino acids. Germline V CDR1 and CDR2: SQVTM, ANQGSEA. The CDR3: CSVEDGSGTSGYGELFF. The CDR3 nucleotides are TGCAGCGTTGAAGATGGCTCCGGGACTAGCGGCTACGGGGAGCTGTTTTTT.

This sequence joins TRBV9 and TRBJ2-3; perhaps TRBD2 as D (6 bases). This CDR3 has 15 residues. Germline CDR1 and CDR2: SGDLS and YYNGEE. V gave up 4 bases and J gave up 4 bases, with 16 bases separating them. This chain's CDR3 is CASSQNLGSPDTQYF. In DNA, the CDR3 is TGTGCCAGCAGCCAGAACCTCGGGAGCCCAGATACGCAGTATTTT.

V gene TRBV6-1 combines with J gene TRBJ2-7; TRBD2 matches at 13 bases. Per germline, CDR1 MNHNS and CDR2 SASEGT. This CDR3 is built from 16 residues. With 5 bases clipped from V and 2 bases from J, the junction kept 6 bases outside the gene matches. Here the CDR3 reads CASSYKGTSGTYEQYF. Here the CDR3 DNA reads TGTGCCAGCAGTTACAAAGGGACTAGCGGGACCTACGAGCAGTACTTC.

The V gene is TRBV19, the J gene TRBJ1-6; no reliable D call. Germline-derived CDR1 and CDR2 are LNHDA and SQIVND (reference sequence). The V end lost 9 bases, the J end lost 6 bases, and 9 bases lay between the germline ends. This CDR3 spans 12 amino acids. The CDR3 DNA follows: TGTGCCAGCACAGATCTTAATTCACCCCTCCACTTT. It codes for CASTDLNSPLHF.

This clonotype was picked up many times. The CDR3 nucleotides are TGTGCCAGCAGTTACTTCTCGACTAGCGGACCTTTCTACCAAGAGACCCAGTACTTC. This codes for CASSYFSTSGPFYQETQYF. The V and J genes are TRBV6-5 and TRBJ2-5; TRBD2 matches at 9 bases. CDR1 and CDR2 from the germline V gene are MNHEY and SVGAGI. V trimming: 1 base; J trimming: 0 bases; junction bases outside the gene matches: 12. The CDR3 loop spans 19 amino acids.

Notes on this clonotype: Lacking the conserved final phenylalanine or tryptophan, this CDR3 likely reflects a read error. This chain links TRBV4-1 with TRBJ1-3; D is unclear. This CDR3 has 14 residues. V lost 2 bases, J lost 1 base, and 6 bases lay in between. Per germline, CDR1 MGHRA and CDR2 YSYEKL. The CDR3 sequence: CASSQLESGNTIYL. CDR3 DNA: TGCGCCAGCAGCCAACTAGAGTCTGGAAACACCATATATCTT.

In its sample, this clonotype was seen once. This sequence joins TRBV19 and TRBJ1-2; no clear D. Between the trimmed V and J ends, which lost 2 bases and 8 bases, there was a span of 6 bases. Germline V gene data show CDR1 as LNHDA and CDR2 as SQIVND (reference sequence). This CDR3 is built from 11 residues. DNA for the CDR3: TGTGCCAGTAGTATATATGACGGCTACACCTTC. Protein product: CASSIYDGYTF.

Concerning this clonotype itself: The missing conserved phenylalanine or tryptophan at the end of this CDR3 makes a read error likely. CDR3 region: CASSLGTGRFVGNTIYL. CDR3 DNA sequence: TGTGCCAGCAGCTTAGGGACAGGGCGGTTCGTCGGAAACACCATATATCTT. V gene TRBV7-9 combines with J gene TRBJ1-3; 8 bases are shared with TRBD1. The CDR3 runs to 17 residues. CDR1 is SEHNR and CDR2 is FQNEAQ in the germline V gene (reference sequence). The J segment lost 4 bases and the V segment lost 1 base, leaving 9 bases of the junction unmatched.

This sequence joins TRBV6-5 and TRBJ2-5; 9 nucleotides line up with TRBD2. V was clipped by 5 bases and J by 4 bases; unmatched bases: 5. Germline V gives CDR1 MNHEY, CDR2 SVGAGI. This CDR3 comprises 14 residues. The CDR3 spells CASSPILAGETQYF. In nucleotides, the CDR3 is TGTGCCAGCAGTCCCATACTAGCGGGAGAGACCCAGTACTTC.

This clonotype was seen a few times. V usage is TRBV6-5 and J usage is TRBJ2-2; 8 nucleotides line up with TRBD2. Germline trimming cut 5 bases from V and 5 bases from J; bases unmatched to any gene: 7. The CDR3 consists of 15 residues. Germline CDR1 and CDR2: MNHEY and SVGAGI. CDR3 residues: CASSTGLAGTGELFF. CDR3 sequence (DNA): TGTGCCAGCAGTACCGGACTAGCTGGAACCGGGGAGCTGTTTTTT.

About this clonotype: The final CDR3 position lacks the conserved phenylalanine or tryptophan, pointing to a likely read error. The chain links TRBV6-1 to TRBJ1-2; possibly TRBD1 for D (5 bases). Germline CDR1 reads MNHNS; CDR2 reads SASEGT. Trimming shortened V by 0 bases and J by 10 bases, and 30 bases separated the two germline ends. This CDR3 contains 19 residues. Here the CDR3 reads CASSEARSADGWGWGAYTL. CDR3 coding DNA: TGTGCCAGCAGTGAAGCTCGCTCGGCAGATGGATGGGGCTGGGGTGCCTACACCCTC.

The rearrangement uses TRBV20-1 and TRBJ2-7; unclear D gene. This CDR3 spans 11 amino acids. Germline CDR1 DFQATT, CDR2 SNEGSKA (reference sequence). Between the trimmed V and J ends, which lost 0 bases and 9 bases, there was a span of 9 bases. Here the CDR3 reads CSARDPPGQYF. The CDR3 bases are TGCAGTGCTAGAGATCCCCCTGGGCAGTACTTC.

This clonotype has just a few counts. The chain links TRBV7-2 to TRBJ2-1; TRBD2 matches 8 bases. The CDR3 sequence is 17 residues long. The germline CDR1 and CDR2 sequences are SGHTA and FQGNSA. V gave up 6 bases and J gave up 6 bases; unmatched junction bases: 16. The CDR3 sequence: CASRVGLAGASSNEQFF. CDR3 coding DNA: TGTGCCAGCAGGGTCGGCCTAGCGGGCGCCTCCAGCAATGAGCAGTTCTTC.

The chain has TRBV7-6 and TRBJ1-2; TRBD1 might be the D (5 bases). Germline-derived CDR1 and CDR2 are SGHVS and FNYEAQ. The CDR3 spans 17 residues. V was pared by 1 base and J by 8 bases, with 23 bases between. CDR3 sequence (DNA): TGTGCCAGCAGCTTAGGCCCTAATTACGAGGGGTTGGGGGGCTACACCTTC. Its translation is CASSLGPNYEGLGGYTF. Full variable domain (outside the CDR3, taken from reference TRBV7-6 and TRBJ1-2): GAGVSQSPRYKVTKRGQDVALRCDPISGHVSLYWYRQALGQGPEFLTYFNYEAQQDKSGLPNDRFSAERPEGSISTLTIQRTEQRDSAMYRCASSLGPNYEGLGGYTFGSGTRLTVV.